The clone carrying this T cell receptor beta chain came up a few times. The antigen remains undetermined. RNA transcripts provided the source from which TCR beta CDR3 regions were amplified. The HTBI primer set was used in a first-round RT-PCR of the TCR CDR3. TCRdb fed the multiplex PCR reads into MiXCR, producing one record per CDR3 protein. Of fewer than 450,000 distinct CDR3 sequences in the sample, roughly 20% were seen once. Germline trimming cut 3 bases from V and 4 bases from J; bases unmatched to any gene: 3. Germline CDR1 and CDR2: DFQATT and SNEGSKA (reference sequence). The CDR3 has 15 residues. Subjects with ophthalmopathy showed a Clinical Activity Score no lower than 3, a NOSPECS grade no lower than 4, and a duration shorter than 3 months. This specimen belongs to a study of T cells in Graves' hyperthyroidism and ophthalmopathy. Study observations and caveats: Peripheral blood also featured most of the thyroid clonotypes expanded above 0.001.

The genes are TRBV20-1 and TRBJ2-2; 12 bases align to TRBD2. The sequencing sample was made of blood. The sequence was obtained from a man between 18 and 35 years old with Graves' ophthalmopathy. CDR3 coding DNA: TGCAGTGCTAGGCTAGCGGGGGGGCGCACCGGGGAGCTGTTTTTT. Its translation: CSARLAGGRTGELFF.